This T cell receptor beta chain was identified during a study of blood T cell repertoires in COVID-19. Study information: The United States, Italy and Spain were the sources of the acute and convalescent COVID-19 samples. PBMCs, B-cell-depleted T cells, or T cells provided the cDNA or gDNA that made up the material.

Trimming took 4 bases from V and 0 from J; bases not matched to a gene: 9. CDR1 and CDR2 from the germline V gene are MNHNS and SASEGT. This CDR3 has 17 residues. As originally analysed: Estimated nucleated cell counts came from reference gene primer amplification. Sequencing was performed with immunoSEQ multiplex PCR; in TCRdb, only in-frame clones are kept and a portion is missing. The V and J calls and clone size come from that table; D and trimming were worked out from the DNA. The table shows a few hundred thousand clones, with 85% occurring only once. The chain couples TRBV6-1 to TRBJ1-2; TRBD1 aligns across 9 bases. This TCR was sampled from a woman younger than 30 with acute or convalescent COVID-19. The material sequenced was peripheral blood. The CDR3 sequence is CASSGRRDRETNYGYTF. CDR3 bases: TGTGCCAGCAGTGGGCGTCGGGACAGGGAAACTAACTATGGCTACACCTTC.